Listed here are 32 T cell receptor beta chains from one sample, sequenced in a study of T cell responses to AZD1222 COVID-19 vaccine. The method was immunoSEQ multiplex PCR; TCRdb's version includes in-frame clones alone and lacks a portion of them. The sample consists of 150,000 to 160,000 clones, roughly nine tenths of them appearing once. Material: peripheral blood, obtained on day 0 of AZD1222 vaccination. The receptors derive from an adult in good health.

V is TRBV29-1 and J is TRBJ1-1, with D unresolved. The ends were cut back, 6 bases at V and 3 bases at J, with 8 bases in the middle. Germline V gene sequence: CDR1 SQVTM, CDR2 ANQGSEA. The CDR3 runs to 11 residues. The CDR3 DNA is TGCAGCGTCTTCCTGGACACTGAAGCTTTCTTT. Translated, it gives CSVFLDTEAFF.

The chain employs TRBV29-1 and TRBJ1-1, with D perhaps TRBD1 (6 bases). CDR1 and CDR2 (germline): SQVTM, ANQGSEA. The ends were cut back, 6 bases at V and 6 bases at J, with 17 bases in the middle. This CDR3 comprises 13 residues. CDR3 residues: CSVEKRQDPEAFF. As DNA, the CDR3 is TGCAGCGTAGAAAAACGACAGGACCCTGAAGCTTTCTTT.

The rearrangement uses TRBV4-1 and TRBJ2-1; 14 nucleotides match TRBD2. Unmatched junction bases numbered 4, after V lost 4 bases and J lost 2 bases. This CDR3 is 17 amino acids long. Per germline, CDR1 MGHRA and CDR2 YSYEKL. The CDR3 loop is CASSPRLAGGTYNEQFF. DNA of the CDR3: TGCGCCAGCAGCCCCAGACTAGCGGGAGGGACCTACAATGAGCAGTTCTTC.

This chain's CDR3 is CASSIGGSTAIGYTF. CDR3 nucleotide sequence: TGTGCCAGTAGTATAGGAGGCAGCACGGCTATTGGCTACACCTTC. The chain has TRBV19 and TRBJ1-2; no firm D call. Per germline, CDR1 LNHDA and CDR2 SQIVND (reference sequence). With 1 base removed from V and 7 bases from J, the gap between germline ends came to 16 bases. This CDR3 comprises 15 residues. Full variable domain (remainder filled in from reference TRBV19 and TRBJ1-2): DGGITQSPKYLFRKEGQNVTLSCEQNLNHDAMYWYRQDPGQGLRLIYYSQIVNDFQKGDIAEGYSVSREKKESFPLTVTSAQKNPTAFYLCASSIGGSTAIGYTFGSGTRLTVV.

The rearrangement joins TRBV19 to TRBJ2-1; TRBD1 matches at 8 bases. CDR1 is LNHDA, CDR2 SQIVND, per germline (reference sequence). This CDR3 comprises 14 residues. Unmatched junction bases numbered 8, after V lost 4 bases and J lost 9 bases. CDR3 DNA sequence: TGTGCCAGTAGTACACTCGACAGGGGTAGTGAGCAGTTCTTC. This gives the protein CASSTLDRGSEQFF.

The chain joins TRBV6-5 to TRBJ1-5; 10 nucleotides align to TRBD1. The V and J ends lost 4 bases and 6 bases, in that order; junction bases with no gene match: 9. Germline CDR1 is MNHEY and CDR2 is SVGAGI. The CDR3 sequence is 16 residues long. CDR3 loop: CASSSVGTGVGQPQHF. The CDR3 nucleotides read TGTGCCAGCAGTTCGGTCGGGACAGGGGTGGGTCAGCCCCAGCATTTT.

This chain connects TRBV6-6 to TRBJ2-1; 13 bases match TRBD2. With V trimmed by 5 bases and J by 8 bases, 12 bases remained unmatched. The CDR3 spans 17 residues. In germline, CDR1 is MNHNY, CDR2 SVGAGI (reference sequence). The CDR3 bases are TGTGCCAGCAGTCTTCGGACTAGCGGGAGTAAGGGGGATGAGCAGTTCTTC. Amino acid sequence: CASSLRTSGSKGDEQFF.

This sequence joins TRBV5-6 and TRBJ2-2; the D gene could be TRBD1 or TRBD2 (6 bases each). Germline V gene data show CDR1 as SGHDT and CDR2 as YYEEEE. The CDR3 length is 16 residues. V dropped 0 bases and J dropped 4 bases, with 13 bases sitting between them. This CDR3 is CASSLDRGRGTGELFF. In DNA, the CDR3 is TGTGCCAGCAGCTTGGATCGGGGGCGCGGCACCGGGGAGCTGTTTTTT.

This chain uses TRBV7-8 with TRBJ2-7; TRBD2 is a possible D gene (6 bases). The CDR3 has 14 amino acids. The germline gives CDR1 SGHVS, CDR2 FQNEAQ. V was cut by 2 bases and J by 3 bases, with 11 bases left in between. DNA for the CDR3: TGTGCCAGCAGCTTATCCGGGAGAAGCTACGAGCAGTACTTC. It codes for CASSLSGRSYEQYF.

This chain links TRBV19 with TRBJ2-7, with D tentatively TRBD1 (5 bases). The CDR3 contains 15 residues. Germline CDR1 LNHDA, CDR2 SQIVND (reference sequence). Trimming cost V 3 bases and J 3 bases, with 15 bases left between them. DNA of the CDR3: TGTGCCAGTAGTATCGCCACGGACAAAAGCTACGAGCAGTACTTC. Translation gives CASSIATDKSYEQYF.

This rearrangement joins TRBV6-2 or TRBV6-3 to TRBJ2-2; D may be TRBD1 (6 bases). Trimming shortened V by 3 bases and J by 6 bases, and 17 bases separated the two germline ends. The CDR3 loop spans 16 amino acids. Per germline, CDR1 MNHEY and CDR2 SVGEGT. The CDR3 nucleotides are TGTGCCAGCAGTTATAGGGGGACCCGAGGCCCCGGGGAGCTGTTTTTT. It encodes CASSYRGTRGPGELFF.

V gene TRBV19 combines with J gene TRBJ2-1; D not resolved. Deletions cut 5 bases from V and 8 bases from J, with 16 bases between. The CDR3 spans 14 residues. Germline V gives CDR1 LNHDA, CDR2 SQIVND (reference sequence). In DNA form, the CDR3 reads TGTGCCAGTAGTCCAACCTCTGAAGTCTATGAGCAGTTCTTC. Residues: CASSPTSEVYEQFF.

The genes are TRBV7-3 and TRBJ2-7, with 7 bases lining up with TRBD2. V lost 2 bases, J lost 6 bases, and 10 bases stayed unmatched. The CDR3 totals 15 residues. The germline gives CDR1 SGHTA, CDR2 FQGTGA. CDR3 amino acids: CASSLRGGYLGEQYF. The CDR3 DNA follows: TGTGCCAGCAGCTTACGGGGAGGGTACCTCGGCGAGCAGTACTTC. Full variable domain (outside the CDR3, taken from reference TRBV7-3 and TRBJ2-7): GAGVSQTPSNKVTEKGKYVELRCDPISGHTALYWYRQSLGQGPEFLIYFQGTGAADDSGLPNDRFFAVRPEGSVSTLKIQRTERGDSAVYLCASSLRGGYLGEQYFGPGTRLTVT.

This clone was found once. This chain connects TRBV7-9 to TRBJ1-1; D is unclear. The germline V gene encodes CDR1 SEHNR and CDR2 FQNEAQ (reference sequence). V was trimmed by 2 bases and J by 4 bases, leaving 14 bases between them. The CDR3 is 15 amino acids. The CDR3, as DNA: TGTGCCAGCAGCTTAAGTTCGTGGAGCGGCACTGAAGCTTTCTTT. Translation gives CASSLSSWSGTEAFF.

This clone was picked up one time. The chain has TRBV28 and TRBJ2-3; TRBD2 is a possible D gene (5 bases). Germline V gene data show CDR1 as MDHEN and CDR2 as SYDVKM. This CDR3 has 16 amino acids. The ends were cut back, 3 bases at V and 1 base at J, with 14 bases in the middle. CDR3 sequence: CASSFGGFVGTDTQYF. The CDR3 nucleotides read TGTGCCAGCAGTTTCGGAGGTTTTGTAGGCACAGATACGCAGTATTTT.

CDR3 sequence (DNA): TGTGCCAGCAGCGGGGGGGAAGTAGGTGAGCAGTTCTTC. Its protein product is CASSGGEVGEQFF. The chain combines TRBV11-3 with TRBJ2-1; 7 bases fit TRBD2. Trimming at V came to 5 bases and at J to 9 bases, leaving 7 bases not matched to a gene. This CDR3 contains 13 residues. Germline V gene lookup returns CDR1 SGHNT and CDR2 YENEEA.

This sequence joins TRBV6-2 or TRBV6-3 and TRBJ1-1, with 7 positions matching TRBD1. Per the germline V gene, CDR1 is MNHEY and CDR2 is SVGEGT. V dropped 5 bases and J dropped 1; count of bases not matched to a gene: 13. The length of the CDR3 is 17 residues. The CDR3 loop reads CASSKTGSGPGNTEAFF. The CDR3 region has the DNA TGTGCCAGCAGTAAGACAGGGTCGGGCCCAGGGAACACTGAAGCTTTCTTT.

The chain combines TRBV24-1 with TRBJ1-1, with 8 bases identical to TRBD1. CDR1 KGHDR and CDR2 SFDVKD come from the germline V gene. The CDR3 runs to 13 residues. With V trimmed by 6 bases and J by 3 bases, 2 bases remained unmatched. The CDR3 DNA reads TGTGCCACCAGTAAACAGGGGGACACTGAAGCTTTCTTT. It codes for CATSKQGDTEAFF.

About this clone: Germline is not matched at one junction end, which may reflect a read error. The V call is TRBV18, the J call TRBJ1-6, with D hard to call. Germline-derived CDR1 and CDR2 are KGHSH and LQKENI. CDR3 length: 13 amino acids. The CDR3 protein is CASSPDSKRISAF. In DNA, the CDR3 is TGTGCCAGCTCACCAGATTCAAAGCGAATTTCCGCCTTT.

The gene calls are TRBV28 and TRBJ2-7; D tentatively fits TRBD1 or TRBD2 (5 bases each). This CDR3 has 13 residues. Trimming shortened V by 8 bases and J by 2 bases, and 13 bases separated the two germline ends. Germline V gene data show CDR1 as MDHEN and CDR2 as SYDVKM. Here the CDR3 reads CASGGSVTYEQYF. CDR3 bases: TGTGCCAGCGGGGGTAGCGTTACCTACGAGCAGTACTTC.

The J gene is TRBJ2-7, the V gene TRBV3-1 (or the pseudogene TRBV3-2), with TRBD1 matching 8 bases. J gave up 3 bases and V 0 bases, and 16 bases lay outside the gene matches. CDR3 length: 19 amino acids. Germline lookup yields CDR1 LGHDT and CDR2 YNNKEL (reference sequence). DNA of the CDR3: TGTGCCAGCAGCCAAGAAGTTCGGCTTACGGGACAGGCGCTCTACGAGCAGTACTTC. It translates to CASSQEVRLTGQALYEQYF.

The chain has TRBV19 and TRBJ2-7; tentatively, D is TRBD1 or TRBD2 (5 bases each). Trimming cost V 5 bases and J 5 bases, with 16 bases left between them. Germline CDR1 LNHDA, CDR2 SQIVND (reference sequence). This CDR3 is 14 amino acids long. The CDR3 loop is CASSLRDRPHEQYF. The DNA for the CDR3 is TGTGCCAGTAGTCTCCGGGACCGGCCCCACGAGCAGTACTTC.

The chain combines TRBV24-1 with TRBJ2-7; TRBD1 aligns across 8 bases. The CDR3 spans 14 residues. J gave up 5 bases and V 0 bases, and 2 bases lay outside the gene matches. Germline assignment: CDR1 KGHDR and CDR2 SFDVKD. The CDR3 region is CATSDLLQGDEQYF. CDR3 DNA sequence: TGTGCCACCAGTGATTTGTTACAGGGGGACGAGCAGTACTTC.

In its sample, this clone was seen a few times. This chain links TRBV7-9 with TRBJ1-3; no reliable D call. The germline gives CDR1 SEHNR, CDR2 FQNEAQ (reference sequence). The CDR3 length is 14 residues. V was trimmed by 3 bases and J by 6 bases, leaving 12 bases between them. This CDR3 reads CASSFWESENTIYF. CDR3 in DNA: TGTGCCAGCAGCTTCTGGGAATCCGAAAACACCATATATTTT.

V is TRBV6-1 and J is TRBJ2-3, with 8 bases identical to TRBD1. With V trimmed by 1 base and J by 2 bases, 8 bases remained unmatched. This CDR3 contains 17 residues. Germline-derived CDR1 and CDR2 are MNHNS and SASEGT. This chain's CDR3 is CASSEGNRGFFTDTQYF. CDR3 nucleotide sequence: TGTGCCAGCAGTGAAGGAAACAGGGGGTTCTTCACAGATACGCAGTATTTT.

The CDR3 region has the DNA TGCAGTGCTAGTCGACTAGAGAGCTCCTACGAGCAGTACTTC. It is translated as CSASRLESSYEQYF. The chain uses TRBV20-1 and TRBJ2-7, with D possibly TRBD2 on 6 matching bases. The CDR3 has 14 residues. Germline V lookup: CDR1 DFQATT, CDR2 SNEGSKA (reference sequence). Deletions cut 3 bases from V and 0 bases from J, with 12 bases between.

The rearrangement links TRBV4-2 to TRBJ2-5, with 13 bases matching TRBD2. CDR1 and CDR2 from the germline V gene are LGHNA and YNFKEQ. V gave up 4 bases and J gave up 5 bases; unmatched junction bases: 4. The CDR3 runs to 15 residues. The CDR3 DNA reads as TGTGCCAGCAGCCTCGGGACTAGCGGGGACGAGACCCAGTACTTC. This codes for CASSLGTSGDETQYF.

This chain links TRBV3-1 (or the pseudogene TRBV3-2) with TRBJ2-2, with TRBD2 as a possible D gene (5 bases). The germline V gene encodes CDR1 LGHDT and CDR2 YNNKEL (reference sequence). The V and J ends lost 4 bases and 2 bases respectively, with 8 bases between them. The CDR3 sequence is 14 residues long. CDR3 sequence: CASSLAFNTGELFF. The CDR3, as DNA: TGTGCCAGCAGCCTAGCGTTCAACACCGGGGAGCTGTTTTTT.

This chain connects TRBV19 to TRBJ1-2, with unresolved D. Germline V gene data show CDR1 as LNHDA and CDR2 as SQIVND (reference sequence). V lost 10 bases and J lost 7, with 19 bases in between. This CDR3 has 13 amino acids. CDR3 bases: TGTGCCATCTCGGACTGGCGGAAAACTGGCTACACCTTC. This codes for CAISDWRKTGYTF.

The chain recombines TRBV20-1 with TRBJ2-3; no firm D call. Looked up from germline, CDR1 is DFQATT and CDR2 is SNEGSKA (reference sequence). V lost 3 bases, J lost 4 bases, and 5 bases lay in between. The CDR3 sequence is 11 residues long. CDR3 nucleotides: TGCAGTGCTAGTCCCCCAGATACGCAGTATTTT. It specifies CSASPPDTQYF.

The chain carries TRBV14 and TRBJ1-1; D possibly corresponds to TRBD1 (5 bases). The V end was cut by 7 bases, the J end by 7 bases, with 13 bases between. Germline CDR1 and CDR2: SGHDN and FVKESK. The CDR3 extends over 12 amino acids. This CDR3 is CASTDSPHEAFF. The DNA for the CDR3 is TGTGCCAGCACTGACAGTCCCCATGAAGCTTTCTTT. The whole variable domain, remainder taken from reference TRBV14 and TRBJ1-1, is EAGVTQFPSHSVIEKGQTVTLRCDPISGHDNLYWYRRVMGKEIKFLLHFVKESKQDESGMPNNRFLAERTGGTYSTLKVQPAELEDSGVYFCASTDSPHEAFFGQGTRLTVV.

There are a few counts of this clone. The chain uses TRBV25-1 and TRBJ2-7, with 9 bases that match TRBD1. V was pared by 3 bases and J by 3 bases, with 9 bases of the junction left unmatched. In germline, CDR1 is MGHDK, CDR2 SYGVNS. The CDR3 consists of 16 residues. In nucleotides, the CDR3 is TGTGCCAGCAGTGATGGGATGGACAGGGGATACTACGAGCAGTACTTC. Residues: CASSDGMDRGYYEQYF.